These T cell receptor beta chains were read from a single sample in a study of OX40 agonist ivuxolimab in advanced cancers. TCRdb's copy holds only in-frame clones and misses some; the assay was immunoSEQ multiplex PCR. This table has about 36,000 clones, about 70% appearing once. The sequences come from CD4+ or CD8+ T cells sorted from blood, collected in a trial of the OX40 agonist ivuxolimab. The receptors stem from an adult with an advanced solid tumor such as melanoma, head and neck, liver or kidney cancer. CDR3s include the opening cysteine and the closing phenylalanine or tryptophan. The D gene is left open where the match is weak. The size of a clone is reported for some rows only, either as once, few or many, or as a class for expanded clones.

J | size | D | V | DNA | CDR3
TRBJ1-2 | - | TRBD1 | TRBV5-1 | TGCGCCAGCAGCTTGTCGGGACAGGCCCTCTATGGCTACACCTTC | CASSLSGQALYGYTF
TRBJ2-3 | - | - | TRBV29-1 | TGCAGCGTTGAAGTTTCCCCAGATACGCAGTATTTT | CSVEVSPDTQYF
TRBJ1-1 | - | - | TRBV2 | TGTGCCAGCAGTGAAGCGGGAGACAGTTACACTGAAGCTTTCTTT | CASSEAGDSYTEAFF
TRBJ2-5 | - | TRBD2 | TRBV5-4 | TGTGCCAGCAAACTAGCGGGGGGGGAGACCCAGTACTTC | CASKLAGGETQYF
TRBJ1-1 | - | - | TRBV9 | TGTGCCAGCAGCGTAGAAGCGGGAGGACGCACTGAAGCTTTCTTT | CASSVEAGGRTEAFF
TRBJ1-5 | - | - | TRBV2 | TGTGCCAGCAGTGAAGACACGGGAGTCCAGCCCCAGCATTTT | CASSEDTGVQPQHF
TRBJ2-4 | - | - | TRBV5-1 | TGCGCCAGCAGCTTGGGAGGGAATTTAGGAAACATTCAGTACTTC | CASSLGGNLGNIQYF
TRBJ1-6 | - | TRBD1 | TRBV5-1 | TGCGCCAGCAGCTTGGGACAGGGTGGTTCACCCCTCCACTTT | CASSLGQGGSPLHF
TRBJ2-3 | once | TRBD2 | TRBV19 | TGTGCCAGTTCGAACACAGCGGGGGTTCTCACAGATACGCAGTATTTT | CASSNTAGVLTDTQYF
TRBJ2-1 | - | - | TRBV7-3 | TGTGCCAGCAGCTTGGCGGGAAACGACAATGAGCAGTTCTTC | CASSLAGNDNEQFF
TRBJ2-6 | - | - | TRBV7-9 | TGTGCCAGCAGCTTAGGTGGGGGGCGATCCGGGGCCAACGTCCTGACTTTC | CASSLGGGRSGANVLTF
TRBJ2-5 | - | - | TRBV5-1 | TGCGCCAGCAGCTTGGACAGACCCCAAGAGACCCAGTACTTC | CASSLDRPQETQYF
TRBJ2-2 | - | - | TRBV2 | TGTGCCAGCAGCCCGGGGGCGCGTTATATCGGGGAGCTGTTTTTT | CASSPGARYIGELFF
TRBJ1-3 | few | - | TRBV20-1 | TGCAGTGTCCTAGTCGGAAACACCATATATTTT | CSVLVGNTIYF
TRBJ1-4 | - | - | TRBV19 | TGTGCCAGTTCACCAGGGGAAAAACTGTTTTTT | CASSPGEKLFF
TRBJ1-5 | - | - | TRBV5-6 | TGTGCCAGCAGCCGGAAGGGGTATAGCAATCAGCCCCAGCATTTT | CASSRKGYSNQPQHF